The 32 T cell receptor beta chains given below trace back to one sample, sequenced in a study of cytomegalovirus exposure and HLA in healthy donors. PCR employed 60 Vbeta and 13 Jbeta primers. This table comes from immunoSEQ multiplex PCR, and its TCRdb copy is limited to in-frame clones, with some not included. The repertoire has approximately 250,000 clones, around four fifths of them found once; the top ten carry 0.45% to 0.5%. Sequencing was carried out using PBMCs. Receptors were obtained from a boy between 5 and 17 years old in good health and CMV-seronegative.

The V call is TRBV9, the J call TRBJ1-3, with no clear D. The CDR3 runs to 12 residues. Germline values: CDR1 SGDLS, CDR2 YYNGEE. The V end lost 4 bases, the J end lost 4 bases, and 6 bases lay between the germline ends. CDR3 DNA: TGTGCCAGCAGCAGAGGAGGAAACACCATATATTTT. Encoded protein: CASSRGGNTIYF.

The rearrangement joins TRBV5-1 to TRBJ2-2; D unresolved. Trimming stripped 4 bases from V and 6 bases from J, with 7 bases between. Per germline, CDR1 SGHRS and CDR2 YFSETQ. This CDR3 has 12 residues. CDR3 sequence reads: CASSPTAGELFF. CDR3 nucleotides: TGCGCCAGCAGCCCTACGGCCGGGGAGCTGTTTTTT.

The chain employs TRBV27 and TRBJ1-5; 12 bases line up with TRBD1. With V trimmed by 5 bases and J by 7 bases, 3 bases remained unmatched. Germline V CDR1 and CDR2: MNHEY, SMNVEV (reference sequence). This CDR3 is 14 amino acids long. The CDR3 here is CASSTGTGGQPQHF. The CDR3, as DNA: TGTGCCAGCAGTACGGGGACAGGGGGCCAGCCCCAGCATTTT.

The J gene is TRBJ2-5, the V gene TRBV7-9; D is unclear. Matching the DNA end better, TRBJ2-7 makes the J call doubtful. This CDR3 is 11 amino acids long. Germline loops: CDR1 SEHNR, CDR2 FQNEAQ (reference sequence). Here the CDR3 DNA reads TGTGCCAGCAGCTTAGACTACGAGCAGTACTTC. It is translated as CASSLDYEQYF.

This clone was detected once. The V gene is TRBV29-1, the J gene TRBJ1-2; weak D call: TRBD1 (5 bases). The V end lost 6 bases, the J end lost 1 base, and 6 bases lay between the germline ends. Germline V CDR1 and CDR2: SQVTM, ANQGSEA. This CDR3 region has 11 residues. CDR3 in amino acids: CSVTVNYGYTF. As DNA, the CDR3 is TGCAGCGTGACAGTTAACTATGGCTACACCTTC.

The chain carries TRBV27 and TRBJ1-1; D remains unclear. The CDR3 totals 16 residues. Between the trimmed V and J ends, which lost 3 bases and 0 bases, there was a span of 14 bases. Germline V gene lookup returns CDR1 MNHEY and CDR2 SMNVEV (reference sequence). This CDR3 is CASSLAGRGVNTEAFF. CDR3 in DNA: TGTGCCAGCAGTTTGGCTGGACGCGGGGTGAACACTGAAGCTTTCTTT.

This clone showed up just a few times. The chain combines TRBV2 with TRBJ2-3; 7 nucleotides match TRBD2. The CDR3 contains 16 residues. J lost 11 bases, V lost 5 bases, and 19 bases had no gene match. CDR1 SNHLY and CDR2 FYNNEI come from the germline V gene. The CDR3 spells CASSPQPMIAGHLQYF. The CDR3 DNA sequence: TGTGCCAGCAGTCCGCAGCCAATGATAGCGGGCCATTTGCAGTATTTT. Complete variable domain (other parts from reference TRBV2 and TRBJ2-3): EPEVTQTPSHQVTQMGQEVILRCVPISNHLYFYWYRQILGQKVEFLVSFYNNEISEKSEIFDDQFSVERPDGSNFTLKIRSTKLEDSAMYFCASSPQPMIAGHLQYFGPGTRLTVL.

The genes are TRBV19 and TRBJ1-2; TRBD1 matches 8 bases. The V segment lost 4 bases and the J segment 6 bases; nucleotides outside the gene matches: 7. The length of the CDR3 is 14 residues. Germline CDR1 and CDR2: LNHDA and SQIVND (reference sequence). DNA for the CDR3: TGTGCCAGTAGTACCGGTGACAGGGGCCATGGCTACACCTTC. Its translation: CASSTGDRGHGYTF. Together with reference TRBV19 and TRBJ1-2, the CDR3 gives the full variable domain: DGGITQSPKYLFRKEGQNVTLSCEQNLNHDAMYWYRQDPGQGLRLIYYSQIVNDFQKGDIAEGYSVSREKKESFPLTVTSAQKNPTAFYLCASSTGDRGHGYTFGSGTRLTVV.

The CDR3 coding sequence is TGCAGCGTCACAGACTCCTACGAGCAGTACTTC. It translates to CSVTDSYEQYF. This sequence joins TRBV29-1 and TRBJ2-7; the D is unclear. The V gene's germline CDR1 is SQVTM and CDR2 ANQGSEA. The CDR3 is 11 residues long. Trimming removed 6 bases at V and 0 bases at J, with 6 bases between.

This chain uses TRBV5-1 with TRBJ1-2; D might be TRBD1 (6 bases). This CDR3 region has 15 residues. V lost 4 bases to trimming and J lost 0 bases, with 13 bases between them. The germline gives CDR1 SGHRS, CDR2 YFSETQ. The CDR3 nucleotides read TGCGCCAGCAGCCCCCAGGACAGTGCTAACTATGGCTACACCTTC. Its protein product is CASSPQDSANYGYTF.

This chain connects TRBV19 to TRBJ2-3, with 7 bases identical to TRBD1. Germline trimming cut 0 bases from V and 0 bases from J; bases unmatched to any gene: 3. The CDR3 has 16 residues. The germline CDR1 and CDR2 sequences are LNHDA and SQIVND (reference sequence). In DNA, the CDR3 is TGTGCCAGTAGTATAGACCGGGACAGCAGCACAGATACGCAGTATTTT. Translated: CASSIDRDSSTDTQYF.

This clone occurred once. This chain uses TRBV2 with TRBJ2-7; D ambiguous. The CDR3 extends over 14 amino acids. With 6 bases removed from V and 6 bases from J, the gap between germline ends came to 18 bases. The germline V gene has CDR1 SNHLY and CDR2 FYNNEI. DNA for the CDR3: TGTGCCAGCAGGCCTAGTTTTCCTATCCCCGAGCAGTACTTC. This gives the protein CASRPSFPIPEQYF.

The CDR3 DNA reads as TGTGCCAGCAGCAAAGCTGTAGCGGGAGTTGAGACCCAGTACTTC. This codes for CASSKAVAGVETQYF. The chain couples TRBV21-1 to TRBJ2-5; TRBD2, the D gene given by the table, was not confirmed from the DNA. TRBV21-1 is assigned pseudogene status. This CDR3 has 15 amino acids.

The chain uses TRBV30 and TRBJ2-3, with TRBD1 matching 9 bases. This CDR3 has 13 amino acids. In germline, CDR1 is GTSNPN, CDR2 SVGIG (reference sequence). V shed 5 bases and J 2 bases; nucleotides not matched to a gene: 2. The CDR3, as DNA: TGTGCCTGGGGGACAGGGCTCACAGATACGCAGTATTTT. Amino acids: CAWGTGLTDTQYF.

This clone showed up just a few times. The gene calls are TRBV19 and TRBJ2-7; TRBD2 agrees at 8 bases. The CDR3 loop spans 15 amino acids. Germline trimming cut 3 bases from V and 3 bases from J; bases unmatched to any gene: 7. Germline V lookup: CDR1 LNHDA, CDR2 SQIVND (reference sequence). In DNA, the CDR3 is TGTGCCAGTAGTATCGGGGCGGGGGGCAGCTACGAGCAGTACTTC. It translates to CASSIGAGGSYEQYF.

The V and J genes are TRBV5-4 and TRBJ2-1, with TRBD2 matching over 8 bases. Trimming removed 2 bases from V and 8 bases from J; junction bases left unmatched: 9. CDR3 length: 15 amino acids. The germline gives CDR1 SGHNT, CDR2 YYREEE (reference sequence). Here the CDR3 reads CASSFSSGSQDEQFF. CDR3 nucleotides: TGTGCCAGCAGCTTCTCCAGCGGGAGCCAAGATGAGCAGTTCTTC.

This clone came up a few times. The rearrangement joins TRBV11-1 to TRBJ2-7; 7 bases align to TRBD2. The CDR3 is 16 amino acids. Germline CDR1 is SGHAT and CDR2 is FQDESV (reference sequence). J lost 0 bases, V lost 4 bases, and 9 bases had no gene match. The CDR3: CASSSRGDQFSYEQYF. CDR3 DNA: TGTGCCAGCAGCTCCCGGGGGGACCAATTCTCCTACGAGCAGTACTTC.

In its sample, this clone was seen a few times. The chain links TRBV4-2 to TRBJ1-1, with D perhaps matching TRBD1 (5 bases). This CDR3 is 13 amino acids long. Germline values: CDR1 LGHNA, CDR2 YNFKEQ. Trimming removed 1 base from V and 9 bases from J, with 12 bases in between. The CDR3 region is CASSQGLAGQAFF. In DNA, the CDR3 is TGTGCCAGCAGCCAAGGCTTGGCAGGGCAAGCTTTCTTT.

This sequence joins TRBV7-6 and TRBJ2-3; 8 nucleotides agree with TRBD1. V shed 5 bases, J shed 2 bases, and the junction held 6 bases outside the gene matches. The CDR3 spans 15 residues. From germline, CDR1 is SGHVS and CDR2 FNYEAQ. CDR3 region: CASSLDRGFTDTQYF. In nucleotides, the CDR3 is TGTGCCAGCAGCCTCGACAGGGGTTTCACAGATACGCAGTATTTT. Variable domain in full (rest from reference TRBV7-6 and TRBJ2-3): GAGVSQSPRYKVTKRGQDVALRCDPISGHVSLYWYRQALGQGPEFLTYFNYEAQQDKSGLPNDRFSAERPEGSISTLTIQRTEQRDSAMYRCASSLDRGFTDTQYFGPGTRLTVL.

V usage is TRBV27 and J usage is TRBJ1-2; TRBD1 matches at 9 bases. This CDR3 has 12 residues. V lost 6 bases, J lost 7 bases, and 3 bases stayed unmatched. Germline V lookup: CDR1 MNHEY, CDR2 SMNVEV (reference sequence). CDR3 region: CASRGTGFGYTF. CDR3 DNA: TGTGCCAGCAGGGGGACAGGGTTTGGCTACACCTTC.

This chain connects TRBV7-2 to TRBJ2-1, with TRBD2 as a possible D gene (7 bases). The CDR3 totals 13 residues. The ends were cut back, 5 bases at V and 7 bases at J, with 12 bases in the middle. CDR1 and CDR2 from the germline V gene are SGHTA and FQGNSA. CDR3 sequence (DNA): TGTGCCAGCAGCGCTAAGGGGGGGAATGAGCAGTTCTTC. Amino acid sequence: CASSAKGGNEQFF. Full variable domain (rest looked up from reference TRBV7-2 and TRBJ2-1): GAGVSQSPSNKVTEKGKDVELRCDPISGHTALYWYRQSLGQGLEFLIYFQGNSAPDKSGLPSDRFSAERTGGSVSTLTIQRTQQEDSAVYLCASSAKGGNEQFFGPGTRLTVL.

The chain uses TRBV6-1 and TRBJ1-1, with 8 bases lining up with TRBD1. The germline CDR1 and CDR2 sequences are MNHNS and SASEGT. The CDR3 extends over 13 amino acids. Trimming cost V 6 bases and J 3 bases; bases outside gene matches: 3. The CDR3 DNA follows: TGTGCCAGCAGCCAGACAGGGGACACTGAAGCTTTCTTT. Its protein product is CASSQTGDTEAFF.

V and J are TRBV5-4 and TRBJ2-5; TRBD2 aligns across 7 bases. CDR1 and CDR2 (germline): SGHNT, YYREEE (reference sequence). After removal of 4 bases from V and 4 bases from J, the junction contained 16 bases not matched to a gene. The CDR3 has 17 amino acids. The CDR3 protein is CASSPNPSGGRRETQYF. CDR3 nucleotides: TGTGCCAGCAGCCCAAACCCGTCGGGAGGAAGAAGAGAGACCCAGTACTTC.

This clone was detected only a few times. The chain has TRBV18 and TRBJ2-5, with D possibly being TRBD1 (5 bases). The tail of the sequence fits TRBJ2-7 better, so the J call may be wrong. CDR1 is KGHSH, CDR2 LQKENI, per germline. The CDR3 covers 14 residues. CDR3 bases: TGTGCCAGCTCACCGAGACAGTCAACCTACGAGCAGTACTTC. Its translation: CASSPRQSTYEQYF.

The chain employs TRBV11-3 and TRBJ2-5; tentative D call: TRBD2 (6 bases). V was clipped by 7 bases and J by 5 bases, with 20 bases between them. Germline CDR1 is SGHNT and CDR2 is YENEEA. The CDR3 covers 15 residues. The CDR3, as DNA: TGTGCCAGCACCATGAACGGAGGGAATGGCGAGACCCAGTACTTC. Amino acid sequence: CASTMNGGNGETQYF.

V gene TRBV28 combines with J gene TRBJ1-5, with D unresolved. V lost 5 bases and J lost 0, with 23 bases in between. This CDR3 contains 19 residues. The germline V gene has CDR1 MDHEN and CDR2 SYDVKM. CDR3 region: CASSIGSRVSIYSNQPQHF. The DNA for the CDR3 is TGTGCCAGCAGTATAGGCTCGAGGGTATCGATATATAGCAATCAGCCCCAGCATTTT.

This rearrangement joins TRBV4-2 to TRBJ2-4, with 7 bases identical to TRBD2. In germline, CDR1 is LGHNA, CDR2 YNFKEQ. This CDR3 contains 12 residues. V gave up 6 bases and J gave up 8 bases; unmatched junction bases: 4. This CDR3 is CASSSGGDIQYF. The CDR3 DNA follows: TGTGCCAGCAGTTCGGGGGGTGACATTCAGTACTTC.

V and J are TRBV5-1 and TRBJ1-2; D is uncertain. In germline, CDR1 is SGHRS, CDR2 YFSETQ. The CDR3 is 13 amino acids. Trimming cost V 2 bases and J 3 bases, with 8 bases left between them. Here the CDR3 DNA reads TGCGCCAGCAGCTTCTGGCAGGACTATGGCTACACCTTC. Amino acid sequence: CASSFWQDYGYTF.

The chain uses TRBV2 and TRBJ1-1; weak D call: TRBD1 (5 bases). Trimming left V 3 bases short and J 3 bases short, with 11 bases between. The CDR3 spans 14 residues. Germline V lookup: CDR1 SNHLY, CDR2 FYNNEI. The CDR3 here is CASSDLGGDTEAFF. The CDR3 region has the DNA TGTGCCAGCAGTGATTTGGGAGGGGACACTGAAGCTTTCTTT.

CDR3 DNA: TGTGCCAGCAGCTTGGACAGCTTTACCTACAATGAGCAGTTCTTC. As protein: CASSLDSFTYNEQFF. The J gene is TRBJ2-1, the V gene TRBV9; a possible D gene is TRBD1 (6 bases). Germline V gene data show CDR1 as SGDLS and CDR2 as YYNGEE. The CDR3 extends over 15 amino acids. The V and J ends lost 4 bases and 2 bases respectively, with 13 bases between them.

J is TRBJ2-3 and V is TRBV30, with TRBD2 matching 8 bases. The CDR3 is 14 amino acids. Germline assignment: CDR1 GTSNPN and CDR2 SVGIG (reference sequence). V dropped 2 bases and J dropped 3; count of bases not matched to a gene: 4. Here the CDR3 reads CAWSMAGGTDTQYF. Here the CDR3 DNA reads TGTGCCTGGAGTATGGCGGGAGGTACAGATACGCAGTATTTT. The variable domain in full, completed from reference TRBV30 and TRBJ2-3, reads SQTIHQWPATLVQPVGSPLSLECTVEGTSNPNLYWYRQAAGRGLQLLFYSVGIGQISSEVPQNLSASRPQDRQFILSSKKLLLSDSGFYLCAWSMAGGTDTQYFGPGTRLTVL.

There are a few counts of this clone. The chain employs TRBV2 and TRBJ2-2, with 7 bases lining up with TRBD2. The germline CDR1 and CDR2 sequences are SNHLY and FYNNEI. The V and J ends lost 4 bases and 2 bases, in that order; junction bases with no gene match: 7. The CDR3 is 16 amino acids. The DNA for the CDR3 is TGTGCCAGCAGTGGGTCCCCTAGCGGTAACACCGGGGAGCTGTTTTTT. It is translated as CASSGSPSGNTGELFF.